Listed here are 25 T cell receptor beta chains from one sample, sequenced in a study of T cells in Graves' hyperthyroidism and ophthalmopathy. Regions amplified from RNA transcripts were the TCR beta CDR3 regions. The HTBI primer set served for first-round RT-PCR of the TCR CDR3. TCRdb re-derived calls from the multiplex PCR reads in MiXCR, one entry per CDR3 protein. Altogether over 700,000 distinct CDR3 sequences are present, 18% being singletons, with the ten largest covering 15% to 20%. Material: blood. These receptors originate from a woman aged 45-65 years with Graves' hyperthyroidism that later progressed to Graves' ophthalmopathy.

This clonotype was counted between two and nine times. The CDR3 sequence: CASSYGFYNEQFF. In DNA, the CDR3 is TGTGCCAGCAGTTACGGGTTCTACAATGAGCAGTTCTTC. This chain uses TRBV12-3 or TRBV12-4 with TRBJ2-1; D uncertain. The CDR3 has 13 amino acids. V was pared by 4 bases and J by 3 bases, with 7 bases between.

This clonotype was seen more than once but under ten times. The rearrangement links TRBV6-1 to TRBJ1-5; 7 nucleotides line up with TRBD1. CDR3 length: 14 amino acids. V shed 8 bases and J 11 bases; nucleotides not matched to a gene: 15. Germline CDR1 and CDR2: MNHNS and SASEGT. The CDR3 coding sequence is TGTGCCAGCGCGAGACAGGGCCCTAAGGGGACCCAGCATTTT. Its protein is CASARQGPKGTQHF.

V and J are TRBV15 and TRBJ2-1; tentative D call: TRBD1 (5 bases). Germline V lookup: CDR1 LNHNV, CDR2 YYDKDF (reference sequence). Trimming removed 1 base at V and 9 bases at J, with 13 bases between. CDR3 length: 14 residues. The DNA of the CDR3 is TGTGCCACCAGCAGAGTTCAGGGTTTAGGTGAGCAGTTCTTC. Its protein is CATSRVQGLGEQFF.

This clonotype was seen more than once but under ten times. The chain has TRBV6-1 and TRBJ1-5; a weak D match, TRBD1 (5 bases). Deletions cut 8 bases from V and 0 bases from J, with 20 bases between. CDR3 length: 17 residues. Germline lookup yields CDR1 MNHNS and CDR2 SASEGT. CDR3 amino acids: CASQTQERGGSNQPQHF. The CDR3 nucleotides read TGTGCCAGCCAAACACAGGAACGGGGAGGTAGCAATCAGCCCCAGCATTTT.

Many counts were recorded for this clonotype. The chain links TRBV11-1 to TRBJ1-5, with TRBD1 matching 11 bases. The CDR3 is 19 residues long. CDR1 SGHAT and CDR2 FQDESV come from the germline V gene (reference sequence). After removal of 5 bases from V and 3 bases from J, the junction contained 15 bases not matched to a gene. This CDR3 is CASSLGRDRGSSPNQPQHF. The CDR3 nucleotides read TGTGCCAGCAGCCTAGGCCGGGACAGGGGGTCCAGCCCCAATCAGCCCCAGCATTTT. The complete variable domain, with remaining parts taken from reference TRBV11-1 and TRBJ1-5, reads EAEVAQSPRYKITEKSQAVAFWCDPISGHATLYWYRQILGQGPELLVQFQDESVVDDSQLPKDRFSAERLKGVDSTLKIQPAELGDSAMYLCASSLGRDRGSSPNQPQHFGDGTRLSIL.

This clonotype was seen repeatedly, ten times or more. The chain uses TRBV9 and TRBJ1-1; D remains unclear. The V end was cut by 0 bases, the J end by 1 base, with 4 bases between. CDR3 length: 13 amino acids. Germline V gene sequence: CDR1 SGDLS, CDR2 YYNGEE. DNA of the CDR3: TGTGCCAGCAGCGTAGCTCCGAACACTGAAGCTTTCTTT. Its translation is CASSVAPNTEAFF. Combining the CDR3 with reference TRBV9 and TRBJ1-1 gives the whole variable domain DSGVTQTPKHLITATGQRVTLRCSPRSGDLSVYWYQQSLDQGLQFLIQYYNGEERAKGNILERFSAQQFPDLHSELNLSSLELGDSALYFCASSVAPNTEAFFGQGTRLTVV.

There are a few counts of this clonotype. This chain connects TRBV6-1 to TRBJ2-1, with D maybe TRBD2 (6 bases). Germline-derived CDR1 and CDR2 are MNHNS and SASEGT. The CDR3 is 13 amino acids. Trimming removed 5 bases from V and 4 bases from J, with 9 bases in between. The CDR3 bases are TGTGCCAGCAGTCGGGGACTTTACAATGAGCAGTTCTTC. Its protein product is CASSRGLYNEQFF.

This clonotype occurred many times. CDR3 sequence: CASSLTTGNNSPLHF. In nucleotides, the CDR3 is TGTGCCAGCAGTTTAACTACAGGGAATAATTCACCCCTCCACTTT. The chain links TRBV27 to TRBJ1-6; the D gene is possibly TRBD1 (6 bases). Trimming shortened V by 2 bases and J by 5 bases, and 10 bases separated the two germline ends. Germline CDR1 reads MNHEY; CDR2 reads SMNVEV (reference sequence). This CDR3 spans 15 amino acids.

This clonotype was counted only a few times. The chain combines TRBV29-1 with TRBJ1-4; 7 bases are shared with TRBD1. Germline trimming cut 0 bases from V and 11 bases from J; bases unmatched to any gene: 12. Germline CDR1 SQVTM, CDR2 ANQGSEA. The CDR3 loop spans 15 amino acids. Here the CDR3 reads CSVEESGTAVGKLFF. For the CDR3, the DNA is TGCAGCGTTGAAGAATCCGGGACAGCGGTAGGGAAACTGTTTTTT.

Remarks on this clonotype: This may be a read error, as it is one base from a much larger clone. The chain recombines TRBV30 with TRBJ2-7; TRBD1 matches at 7 bases. This CDR3 is built from 14 residues. The germline V gene encodes CDR1 GTSNPN and CDR2 SVGIG (reference sequence). After removal of 0 bases from V and 2 bases from J, the junction contained 4 bases not matched to a gene. CDR3 coding DNA: TGTGCCTGGAGTGTACTGACAGGGCCCTACGAGCAGTACTTC. Translated, it gives CAWSVLTGPYEQYF.

This clonotype came up a few times. The rearrangement uses TRBV5-1 and TRBJ1-2, with no clear D. V gave up 0 bases and J gave up 6 bases, with 15 bases separating them. The CDR3 sequence is 15 residues long. CDR1 is SGHRS and CDR2 is YFSETQ in the germline V gene. DNA for the CDR3: TGCGCCAGCAGCTTGGAAGTCAAAGAGGTCGATGGCTACACCTTC. Translation gives CASSLEVKEVDGYTF.

This clonotype was recorded a few times. The chain recombines TRBV12-3 or TRBV12-4 with TRBJ2-7, with D possibly being TRBD1 (7 bases). The CDR3 has 15 amino acids. The germline V and J ends were trimmed by 6 bases and 2 bases, with 17 bases remaining between them. CDR3 residues: CASSGGTDRAYEQYF. CDR3 coding DNA: TGTGCCAGCAGCGGCGGGACAGACAGGGCCTACGAGCAGTACTTC.

In this sample, this clonotype turned up a few times. This sequence joins TRBV20-1 and TRBJ2-2; 10 bases fit TRBD2. The CDR3 contains 15 residues. The J segment lost 7 bases and the V segment lost 2 bases, leaving 7 bases of the junction unmatched. Germline assignment: CDR1 DFQATT and CDR2 SNEGSKA (reference sequence). The CDR3 loop is CSARPSGGESGELFF. CDR3 nucleotide sequence: TGCAGTGCTAGACCGAGCGGGGGGGAAAGCGGGGAGCTGTTTTTT.

The chain has TRBV7-2 and TRBJ2-3; the D is unclear. V shed 1 base and J shed 0 bases, with 11 bases lying between them. Germline lookup yields CDR1 SGHTA and CDR2 FQGNSA. The CDR3 is made up of 16 amino acids. CDR3 bases: TGTGCCAGCAGCTTAGAGGGCTACCCTAGCACAGATACGCAGTATTTT. Its translation is CASSLEGYPSTDTQYF. Full variable domain (remainder filled in from reference TRBV7-2 and TRBJ2-3): GAGVSQSPSNKVTEKGKDVELRCDPISGHTALYWYRQSLGQGLEFLIYFQGNSAPDKSGLPSDRFSAERTGGSVSTLTIQRTQQEDSAVYLCASSLEGYPSTDTQYFGPGTRLTVL.

This clonotype appeared a few times. This chain links TRBV5-1 with TRBJ2-7; no firm D call. The V gene's germline CDR1 is SGHRS and CDR2 YFSETQ. This CDR3 has 15 residues. The V end was cut by 0 bases, the J end by 4 bases, with 14 bases between. CDR3 nucleotides: TGCGCCAGCAGCTTGGCAAGGGAAGAGACGTACGAGCAGTACTTC. Its translation is CASSLAREETYEQYF.

This clonotype was seen more than once but under ten times. The rearrangement uses TRBV28 and TRBJ2-3; TRBD1 matches 9 bases. Germline CDR1 is MDHEN and CDR2 is SYDVKM. Germline trimming cut 1 base from V and 3 bases from J; bases unmatched to any gene: 2. The CDR3 totals 15 residues. CDR3 nucleotides: TGTGCCAGCAGTTTATCGGGACAGGGTACAGATACGCAGTATTTT. It specifies CASSLSGQGTDTQYF.

This clonotype was counted many times. J is TRBJ1-4 and V is TRBV12-3 or TRBV12-4; 8 nucleotides match TRBD1. The CDR3 covers 15 residues. Germline trimming cut 5 bases from V and 7 bases from J; bases unmatched to any gene: 9. The CDR3: CASSHTRGRSEKLFF. The CDR3 nucleotides read TGTGCCAGCAGTCACACCAGGGGGCGCAGTGAAAAACTGTTTTTT.

This clonotype was counted many times. The chain employs TRBV9 and TRBJ2-1, with D tentatively TRBD1 (5 bases). Trimming pared 1 base from V and 5 bases from J, leaving 13 bases between. The CDR3 runs 15 residues. Germline values: CDR1 SGDLS, CDR2 YYNGEE. The CDR3 DNA follows: TGTGCCAGCAGCGTAACGGCGACAGTCAACAATGAGCAGTTCTTC. Translated, it gives CASSVTATVNNEQFF.

This chain joins TRBV9 and TRBJ1-1; unclear D gene. Germline V gene data show CDR1 as SGDLS and CDR2 as YYNGEE. The CDR3 runs 14 residues. V lost 0 bases and J 3 bases, leaving 9 bases between the germline ends. The CDR3 is CASSVDPQYTEAFF. The DNA for the CDR3 is TGTGCCAGCAGCGTAGATCCACAGTACACTGAAGCTTTCTTT.

This clonotype was seen a single time. V is TRBV29-1 and J is TRBJ2-7; 8 bases are shared with TRBD2. Germline values: CDR1 SQVTM, CDR2 ANQGSEA. V was pared by 5 bases and J by 0 bases, with 3 bases of the junction left unmatched. The CDR3 has 13 amino acids. Here the CDR3 DNA reads TGCAGCGTTTCTAGCGGGCTCTCCTACGAGCAGTACTTC. Its protein is CSVSSGLSYEQYF.

In its sample, this clonotype was seen many times. The rearrangement links TRBV18 to TRBJ1-1; 7 bases match TRBD1. J was trimmed by 4 bases and V by 2 bases; bases with no gene match: 10. Germline V gene lookup returns CDR1 KGHSH and CDR2 LQKENI. The CDR3 has 16 amino acids. CDR3 loop: CASSPTGTGVSTEAFF. CDR3 nucleotide sequence: TGTGCCAGCTCACCAACGGGAACAGGGGTCAGCACTGAAGCTTTCTTT.

The CDR3 DNA follows: TGTGCCATCAGTGAGCGCGGGCAGGCCGTCCTAGGCCCCGGCTACACCTTC. Its translation: CAISERGQAVLGPGYTF. This chain uses TRBV10-3 with TRBJ1-2; D remains unclear. The CDR3 runs 17 residues. Germline-derived CDR1 and CDR2 are ENHRY and SYGVKD. The ends were cut back, 2 bases at V and 8 bases at J, with 24 bases in the middle.

The genes are TRBV27 and TRBJ1-1; perhaps TRBD1 as D (6 bases). CDR1 is MNHEY and CDR2 is SMNVEV in the germline V gene (reference sequence). The CDR3 extends over 16 amino acids. The V and J ends lost 3 bases and 0 bases respectively, with 14 bases between them. The CDR3 spells CASSFMGATVNTEAFF. For the CDR3, the DNA is TGTGCCAGCAGTTTTATGGGGGCCACGGTGAACACTGAAGCTTTCTTT.

The rearrangement links TRBV12-3 or TRBV12-4 to TRBJ2-1; 7 bases agree with TRBD2. Germline trimming cut 8 bases from V and 8 bases from J; bases unmatched to any gene: 12. This CDR3 contains 14 residues. The chain's CDR3 is CASEPAQGGDEQFF. CDR3 coding DNA: TGTGCCAGCGAACCCGCCCAGGGAGGGGATGAGCAGTTCTTC.

This clonotype was seen at least ten times. The V call is TRBV7-9, the J call TRBJ2-1; D is possibly TRBD1 (6 bases). The V and J ends lost 5 bases and 4 bases respectively, with 15 bases between them. This CDR3 region has 15 residues. Germline CDR1 and CDR2: SEHNR and FQNEAQ (reference sequence). The CDR3 here is CASSLQGRIYNEQFF. For the CDR3, the DNA is TGTGCCAGCAGCCTACAGGGTAGGATATACAATGAGCAGTTCTTC.